This is a list of T cell receptor beta chains from one sample in a study of T-cell reconstitution after alpha-beta-depleted transplantation in children. TCRdb reprocessed the PCR reads via MiXCR and lists one record per CDR3 protein. The table shows 600,000 to 700,000 distinct CDR3 sequences, with about 12% occurring only once. The sample was PBMCs, taken before TCRalphabeta/CD19-depleted stem cell transplant. All receptors come from a girl aged 2 to 9 with congenital amegakaryocytic thrombocytopenia, due to receive a stem cell transplant. Each CDR3 is given with its conserved first and last residue. A D gene is named only where the DNA matches it firmly. Clone size is given for some rows only: seen once, a few or many times, or a class if the clone is expanded.

v_call,j_call,cdr3_length,d_call,clone_size,cdr3_aa,cdr3_nt
TRBV20-1,TRBJ2-7,15,TRBD2,many,CSAAVQGREGYEQYF,TGCAGTGCTGCGGTGCAGGGGCGGGAGGGCTACGAGCAGTACTTC
TRBV12-3/TRBV12-4,TRBJ2-1,12,-,few,CASSSGANEQFF,TGTGCCAGCAGTTCCGGAGCTAATGAGCAGTTCTTC
TRBV10-2,TRBJ2-7,14,-,-,CASSDFGQMYEQYF,TGCGCCAGCAGTGATTTTGGACAGATGTACGAGCAGTACTTC
TRBV4-2,TRBJ2-3,12,-,-,CASSQDSSVQYF,TGTGCCAGCAGCCAAGACTCTAGCGTGCAGTATTTT
TRBV29-1,TRBJ2-1,13,-,many,CSLSRDSLGEQFF,TGCAGCCTGTCCCGGGACTCCCTTGGTGAGCAGTTCTTC
TRBV18,TRBJ1-1,14,-,few,CASSPRGSDTEAFF,TGTGCCAGCTCACCACGAGGAAGTGACACTGAAGCTTTCTTT
TRBV27,TRBJ2-7,16,TRBD1,many,CASSLSTGQGTVEQYF,TGTGCCAGCAGTTTATCGACGGGACAGGGAACGGTCGAGCAGTACTTC
TRBV20-1,TRBJ2-3,16,-,-,CSANSGGSPGADTQYF,TGCAGTGCGAACTCTGGGGGGTCCCCGGGGGCAGATACGCAGTATTTT
TRBV5-1,TRBJ2-2,14,-,many,CASSSRQGTGELFF,TGCGCCAGCAGCTCCCGGCAGGGGACCGGGGAGCTGTTTTTT
TRBV20-1,TRBJ2-1,17,TRBD2,many,CSAKTSGRVFSYNEQFF,TGCAGTGCTAAGACTAGCGGGAGAGTATTCTCCTACAATGAGCAGTTCTTC
TRBV20-1,TRBJ2-3,17,TRBD2,many,CSAPGVQLAGSTDTQYF,TGCAGTGCTCCAGGCGTCCAACTAGCGGGAAGCACAGATACGCAGTATTTT
TRBV13,TRBJ2-1,16,-,-,CASSLVLPTPRYEQFF,TGTGCCAGCAGCTTAGTACTCCCTACCCCGAGGTATGAGCAGTTCTTC
TRBV20-1,TRBJ2-2,15,-,few,CSASSRTKRTGELFF,TGCAGTGCTAGTAGTAGGACTAAGAGGACCGGGGAGCTGTTTTTT
TRBV29-1,TRBJ2-7,13,-,many,CSVGKHSSYEQYF,TGCAGCGTCGGCAAGCACAGCTCCTACGAGCAGTACTTC
TRBV7-9,TRBJ1-1,13,-,many,CASSLDLSLEAFF,TGTGCCAGCAGCTTAGATTTAAGCCTGGAAGCTTTCTTT